Listed below are T cell receptor beta chains from one sample, sequenced in a study of response to subunit inactivated influenza vaccine. A single record per CDR3 protein comes from TCRdb applying MiXCR to the RT-PCR reads. Among 500,000 to 550,000 distinct CDR3 sequences listed, roughly 7.6% were seen once. The specimen comprised PBMCs from blood, sampled about 24 months after vaccination. Every receptor here comes from a man aged 45 to 70 who received an inactivated influenza vaccine. Both conserved end residues are part of each CDR3. A D gene is named only where the DNA matches it firmly.

>TRBD2|TRBV10-2
CASSEIRGRVGETQYF
>-|TRBV12-3/TRBV12-4
CASSLGGRHEQFF
>-|TRBV7-3
CASSLTRGGRNTEAFF
>-|TRBV3-1
CASSQGTAGELFF
>-|TRBV3-1
CASSHARRALIYEQYF
>-|TRBV6-1
CASSRGQPAQPQHF
>TRBD2|TRBV28
CASSFSLAGGLNEQFF
>-|TRBV20-1
CSARGGTEAFF
>-|TRBV6-1
CASSAHHTDTQYF
>-|TRBV7-2
CASSLTYKAYEQYF
>-|TRBV5-1
CASSDPQGTNEKLFF
>TRBD1|TRBV10-3
CAISENRGSIGELFF
>-|TRBV6-1
CASTLRPGGGPFGGYTF
>-|TRBV6-2/TRBV6-3
CASRVNFDRSNRNTEAFF
>TRBD2|TRBV5-1
CASSSLGSTSGYNEQFF
>-|TRBV11-3
CASSRPTGRGSYNSPLHF
>-|TRBV11-2
CASSLHHTLRGANEQFF
>-|TRBV11-3
CASSLDYRNIQYF
>TRBD1|TRBV20-1
CSARTGAGQDTQYF
>-|TRBV29-1
CSVDIGRTDTQYF
>TRBD1|TRBV10-3
CAAGQANTEAFF
>TRBD1|TRBV5-1
CASSLDRGLNEKLFF
>TRBD1|TRBV20-1
CSARGRTGLSNEQFF
>TRBD1|TRBV12-3/TRBV12-4
CASSYQGGIGQPQHF
>TRBD1|TRBV2
CAGSLGQGVYEQYF
>-|TRBV6-5
CASSYTGHQTHHYEQYF
>TRBD1|TRBV6-1
CASRVTGDRLYEQYF